These T cell receptor beta chains were read from a single sample in a study of shared clonotypes between healthy human individuals. Only in-frame clones appear in the TCRdb table, and some are missing; sequencing was by immunoSEQ multiplex PCR. The sample has about 2 million clones; over 85% are singletons. The sequenced sample was naive CD8+ T cells sorted from blood. The receptors stem from a man between 18 and 29 years old in good health. Both conserved end residues are part of each CDR3. The D gene is left open where the match is weak.

NA TRBJ1-1 TRBV28 TGTGCCAGCCAACAGGGCACTGAAGCTTTCTTT CASQQGTEAFF
NA TRBJ1-5 TRBV5-6 TGTGCCAGCAGCCTTCATCAGCCCCAGCATTTT CASSLHQPQHF
NA TRBJ2-2 TRBV29-1 TGCAGCGTTGAGAGTCAGACAAACACCGGGGAGCTGTTTTTT CSVESQTNTGELFF
NA TRBJ2-2 TRBV6-4 TGTGCCAGCAGCCAGACTCCCGGGGAGCTGTTTTTT CASSQTPGELFF
NA TRBJ1-1 TRBV28 TGTGCCAGCAGTTTTGCGTCACCCAACACTGAAGCTTTCTTT CASSFASPNTEAFF
NA TRBJ1-3 TRBV4-3 TGCGCCAGCAGCCAAGAAGCAACTCTCACTGGAAACACCATATATTTT CASSQEATLTGNTIYF
NA TRBJ2-1 TRBV25-1 TGTGCCAGCAGCTGGACTGGTTACAATGAGCAGTTCTTC CASSWTGYNEQFF
NA TRBJ2-4 TRBV15 TGTGCCACCAGCAGAGATCTGGTCCTGGAAAGCATTCAGTACTTC CATSRDLVLESIQYF
TRBD2 TRBJ2-1 TRBV27 TGTGCCAGCAGTTTATCGAATCTACGGGGGGAGGGCCCTGGGAATGAGCAGTTCTTC CASSLSNLRGEGPGNEQFF
NA TRBJ2-1 TRBV10-3 TGTGCCATCAGTGAAAGCGGGAATGAGCAGTTCTTC CAISESGNEQFF
TRBD1 TRBJ1-1 TRBV6-1 TGTGCCAGCAGTGCCGCCCAGGGGGGCACTGAAGCTTTCTTT CASSAAQGGTEAFF